These T cell receptor beta chains were read from a single sample in a study of cytomegalovirus exposure and HLA in healthy donors. The repertoire was sequenced with immunoSEQ multiplex PCR; TCRdb's copy has only in-frame clones and lacks some. The sample includes approximately 150,000 clones, less than 80% of them seen just once. Input material: PBMCs. These receptors were collected from a man in his forties or fifties in good health and CMV-seronegative. Each CDR3 is given with its conserved first and last residue. A D gene is named only where the DNA matches it firmly. Rows give clone size only sometimes, using once, few, many, or a class for an expanded clone.

clone_size	d_call	v_call	j_call	cdr3_nt	cdr3_aa
.	.	TRBV14	TRBJ1-1	TGTGCCAGCAGCCAAGTCCGCAGGTTGGAAGCTTTCTTT	CASSQVRRLEAFF
.	.	TRBV10-2	TRBJ2-7	TGCGCCAGCAGCGTCATGGGTAACGGGTACGAGCAGTACTTC	CASSVMGNGYEQYF
.	TRBD1	TRBV19	TRBJ1-5	TGTGCCAGTAGTATAGAATTCCCGGGACAGGGGAGGCTTTATAGCAATCAGCCCCAGCATTTT	CASSIEFPGQGRLYSNQPQHF
.	.	TRBV29-1	TRBJ1-2	TGCAGCGTTGAAACCCCGGACTCTTATGGCTACACCTTC	CSVETPDSYGYTF
few	.	TRBV5-1	TRBJ2-5	TGCGCCAGCAGCTTGGGACAAACCAAAGAGACCCAGTACTTC	CASSLGQTKETQYF
.	.	TRBV6-5	TRBJ2-7	TGTGCCAGCACCGGAGGCCCGGGTGAGCAGTACTTC	CASTGGPGEQYF
.	.	TRBV6-6	TRBJ2-7	TGTGCCAGCAGCCCCCCGATTCGTCCATACGAGCAGTACTTC	CASSPPIRPYEQYF
.	TRBD1	TRBV27	TRBJ1-6	TGTGCCAGCAGTACGGACAGGGGAGGATCACCCCTCCACTTT	CASSTDRGGSPLHF
.	TRBD1	TRBV5-1	TRBJ2-7	TGCGCCAGCAGCTTGGGGACAGGTAGAGCCTACGAGCAGTACTTC	CASSLGTGRAYEQYF
.	.	TRBV2	TRBJ2-3	TGTGCCAGCAACCAGGGGATTTCTAGCACAGATACGCAGTATTTT	CASNQGISSTDTQYF
.	.	TRBV9	TRBJ1-1	TGTGCCAGCAGCGTAGAGGTGGAGTCTATGGCTTTCTTT	CASSVEVESMAFF
.	TRBD2	TRBV4-2	TRBJ2-5	TGTGCCAGCAGCCAAGATCGGGGGGGCCCCGAGACCCAGTACTTC	CASSQDRGGPETQYF
.	TRBD1	TRBV5-1	TRBJ2-1	TGCGCCAGCAGTCCCGGGACAGGGCAGAATGAGCAGTTCTTC	CASSPGTGQNEQFF
.	TRBD2	TRBV11-2	TRBJ2-1	TGTGCCAGCAGCTCGCGGGCTAGCGGGGGGGCGGTAGGGTACAATGAGCAGTTCTTC	CASSSRASGGAVGYNEQFF
.	.	TRBV7-2	TRBJ2-7	TGTGCCAGCAGCAAAACAGGTTTTGGGTACGAGCAGTACTTC	CASSKTGFGYEQYF
.	TRBD2	TRBV6-1	TRBJ2-7	TGTGCCAGTATAGCGGGGGGGCTCCCCTACGAGCAGTACTTC	CASIAGGLPYEQYF
.	.	TRBV18	TRBJ2-4	TGTGCCAGCTCACCACCGTCCGGGGCCAAAAACATTCAGTACTTC	CASSPPSGAKNIQYF
.	.	TRBV6-1	TRBJ1-5	TGTGCCAGCAGTGGCCAGGTGAGCAATCAGCCCCAGCATTTT	CASSGQVSNQPQHF
.	.	TRBV6-5	TRBJ1-5	TGTGCCAGCAGTTACGTACGGAATCAGCCCCAGCATTTT	CASSYVRNQPQHF
once	.	TRBV4-1	TRBJ2-1	TGCGCCAGCAGCCAAAGTCTAGGGGATCACAATGAGCAGTTCTTC	CASSQSLGDHNEQFF
few	TRBD1	TRBV27	TRBJ2-2	TGTGCCAGCAGTTTATATTTAGGGGGCCAATCAAACGGGGAGCTGTTTTTT	CASSLYLGGQSNGELFF
.	.	TRBV2	TRBJ1-4	TGTGCCAGCAAAGGCCCGGGGGTAAAACTGTTTTTT	CASKGPGVKLFF
.	TRBD2	TRBV10-2	TRBJ2-2	TGCGCCAGCAGACCGGGACTAGCGGGGCCGAACACCGGGGAGCTGTTTTTT	CASRPGLAGPNTGELFF
.	.	TRBV7-9	TRBJ2-5	TGTGCCAGCAGCTTACCGGGAGCGGTCGACCAGTACTTC	CASSLPGAVDQYF
.	.	TRBV10-2	TRBJ1-2	TGCGCCAGCAGTGCTACAGGGTACTATGGCTACACCTTC	CASSATGYYGYTF
.	.	TRBV2	TRBJ2-7	TGTGCCAGCAGTGTAAGGGGCCGAGACTCCTACGAGCAGTACTTC	CASSVRGRDSYEQYF
.	.	TRBV6-5	TRBJ1-5	TGTGCCAGCAGAACCACTGGGGCAAGCAATCAGCCCCAGCATTTT	CASRTTGASNQPQHF
.	.	TRBV25-1	TRBJ1-1	TGTGCCAGCAGTGAATATTGGGGCCCGCGTTCGACGGCTGAAGCTTTCTTT	CASSEYWGPRSTAEAFF
.	TRBD2	TRBV7-2	TRBJ2-1	TGTGCCAGCAGCCCACGGGGGGGCAGTAGCTCCTACAATGAGCAGTTCTTC	CASSPRGGSSSYNEQFF
.	.	TRBV5-4	TRBJ2-7	TGTGCCAGCAGCTTGGCCCTTGTTACAGGGAGCTCCTACGAGCAGTACTTC	CASSLALVTGSSYEQYF
once	.	TRBV19	TRBJ1-1	TGTGCCAGTAGGAATCAGGGGTTGAACACTGAAGCTTTCTTT	CASRNQGLNTEAFF
once	TRBD1	TRBV5-4	TRBJ1-2	TGTGCCAGCATGGACAGGGGGGACTTTACGGATGGCTACACCTTC	CASMDRGDFTDGYTF
.	.	TRBV13	TRBJ2-1	TGTGCCAGCAGCTCCTACCCCGGGACTGATCAGTTCTTC	CASSSYPGTDQFF
once	.	TRBV11-2	TRBJ1-1	TGTGCCAGCAGCCAAAAGGGCAGGGCGCTTTTCTTT	CASSQKGRALFF
.	.	TRBV7-3	TRBJ2-5	TGTGCCAGCAGCCCAGGTCGTGGGCAGGGCCAAGAGACCCAGTACTTC	CASSPGRGQGQETQYF
.	.	TRBV7-9	TRBJ2-1	TGTGCCAGCAGCTTAGACTCGGGGTTAAGCTCCTACAATGAGCAGTTCTTC	CASSLDSGLSSYNEQFF
.	TRBD2	TRBV4-2	TRBJ2-5	TGTGCCAGCAGCCAATCCCCCCCGGAGGAACTGGGGAGGGGAGAGACCCAGTACTTC	CASSQSPPEELGRGETQYF
.	.	TRBV6-1	TRBJ1-2	TGTGCCAGCAGTGAAGTCCCAGGGTGGGAGGAAAACAGAAACTATGGCTACACCTTC	CASSEVPGWEENRNYGYTF
.	.	TRBV4-1	TRBJ2-7	TGCGCCAGCAGCCAAGTTGAGGGTCCCTACGAGCAGTACTTC	CASSQVEGPYEQYF